This TCR beta chain emerged from a study of blood T cell repertoires in COVID-19. Turning to the study itself: The analysed material was cDNA or gDNA that came from T cells, B-cell-depleted T cells, or PBMCs.

Cohort 3 recovery required two negative PCRs, clearance, or symptom resolution. Per germline, CDR1 SEHNR and CDR2 FQNEAQ (reference sequence). The CDR3 length is 14 residues. Trimming took off 7 bases at V and 2 bases at J, with 13 bases between the two ends. Assay used: immunoSEQ multiplex PCR; TCRdb lists only in-frame clones, some missing. This table holds about 160,000 clones, approximately 82% found once. The receptor comes from a man in his 60s who had recovered from COVID-19. The chain recombines TRBV7-9 with TRBJ2-3, with D possibly being TRBD1 (6 bases). What was sequenced was PBMCs or T cells enriched from blood (not recorded which). The DNA for the CDR3 is TGTGCCAGCAAAACGGACAGACTCACAGATACGCAGTATTTT. It specifies CASKTDRLTDTQYF.